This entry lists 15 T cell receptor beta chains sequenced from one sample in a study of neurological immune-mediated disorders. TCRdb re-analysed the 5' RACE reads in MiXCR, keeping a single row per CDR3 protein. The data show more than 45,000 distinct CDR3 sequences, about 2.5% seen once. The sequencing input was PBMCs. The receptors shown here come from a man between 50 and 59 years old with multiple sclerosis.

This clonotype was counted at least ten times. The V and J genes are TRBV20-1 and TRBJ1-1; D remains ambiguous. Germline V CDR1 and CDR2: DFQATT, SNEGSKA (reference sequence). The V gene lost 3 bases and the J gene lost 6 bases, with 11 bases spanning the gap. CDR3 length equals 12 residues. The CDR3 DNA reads TGCAGTGCTAGTCCTGGACCAGCTGAAGCTTTCTTT. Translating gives CSASPGPAEAFF.

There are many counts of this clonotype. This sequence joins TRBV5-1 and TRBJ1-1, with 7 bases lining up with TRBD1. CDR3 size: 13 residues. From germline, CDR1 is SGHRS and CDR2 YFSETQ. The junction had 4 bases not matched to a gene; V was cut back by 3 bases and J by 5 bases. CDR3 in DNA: TGCGCCAGCAGCTATCAGGGGGAAACTGAAGCTTTCTTT. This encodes CASSYQGETEAFF.

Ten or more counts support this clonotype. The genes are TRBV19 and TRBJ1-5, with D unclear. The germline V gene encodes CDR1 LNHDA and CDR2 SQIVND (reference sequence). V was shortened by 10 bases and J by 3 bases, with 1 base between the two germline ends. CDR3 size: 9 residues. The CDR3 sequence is CATNQPQHF. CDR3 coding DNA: TGTGCCACCAATCAGCCCCAGCATTTT.

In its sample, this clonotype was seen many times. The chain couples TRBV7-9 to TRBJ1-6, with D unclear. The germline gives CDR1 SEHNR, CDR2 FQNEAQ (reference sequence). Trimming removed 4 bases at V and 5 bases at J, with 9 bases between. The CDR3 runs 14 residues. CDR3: CASSSDGDNSPLHF. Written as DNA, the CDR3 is TGTGCCAGCAGCTCAGACGGGGATAATTCACCCCTCCACTTT.

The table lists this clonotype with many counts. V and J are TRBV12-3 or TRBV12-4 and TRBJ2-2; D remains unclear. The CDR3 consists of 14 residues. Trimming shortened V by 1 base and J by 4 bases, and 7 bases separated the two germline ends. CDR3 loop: CASSLVLGTGELFF. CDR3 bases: TGTGCCAGCAGTTTAGTCCTGGGCACCGGGGAGCTGTTTTTT.

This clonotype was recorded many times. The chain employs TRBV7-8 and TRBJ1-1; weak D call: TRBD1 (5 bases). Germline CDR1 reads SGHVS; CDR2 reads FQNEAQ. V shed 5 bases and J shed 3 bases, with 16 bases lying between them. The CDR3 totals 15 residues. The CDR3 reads CASSPPGVRDTEAFF. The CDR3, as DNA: TGTGCCAGCAGCCCCCCCGGGGTCAGGGACACTGAAGCTTTCTTT.

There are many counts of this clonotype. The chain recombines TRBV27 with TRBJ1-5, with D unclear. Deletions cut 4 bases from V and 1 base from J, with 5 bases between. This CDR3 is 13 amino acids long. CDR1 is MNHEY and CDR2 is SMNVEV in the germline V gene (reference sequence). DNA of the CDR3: TGTGCCAGCAGTTCACAGAGCAATCAGCCCCAGCATTTT. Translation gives CASSSQSNQPQHF.

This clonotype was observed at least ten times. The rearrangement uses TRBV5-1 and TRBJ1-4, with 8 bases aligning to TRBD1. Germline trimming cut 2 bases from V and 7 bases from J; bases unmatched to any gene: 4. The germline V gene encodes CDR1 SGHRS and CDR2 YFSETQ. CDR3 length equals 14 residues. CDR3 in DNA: TGCGCCAGCAGCTTAGACAGGGGAGGTGAAAAACTGTTTTTT. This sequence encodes CASSLDRGGEKLFF.

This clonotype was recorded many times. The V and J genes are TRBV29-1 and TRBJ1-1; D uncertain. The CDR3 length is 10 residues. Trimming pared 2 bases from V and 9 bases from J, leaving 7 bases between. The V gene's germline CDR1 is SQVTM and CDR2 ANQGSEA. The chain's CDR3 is CSVESPKAFF. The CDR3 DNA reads TGCAGCGTTGAATCTCCCAAAGCTTTCTTT.

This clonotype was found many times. The DNA for the CDR3 is TGCAGTGCTCGGACAGGGGATCAGCCCCAGCATTTT. This sequence encodes CSARTGDQPQHF. The V and J genes are TRBV20-1 and TRBJ1-5; 9 positions agree with TRBD1. V shed 5 bases and J 5 bases; nucleotides not matched to a gene: 1. The germline CDR1 and CDR2 sequences are DFQATT and SNEGSKA (reference sequence). The CDR3 totals 12 residues.

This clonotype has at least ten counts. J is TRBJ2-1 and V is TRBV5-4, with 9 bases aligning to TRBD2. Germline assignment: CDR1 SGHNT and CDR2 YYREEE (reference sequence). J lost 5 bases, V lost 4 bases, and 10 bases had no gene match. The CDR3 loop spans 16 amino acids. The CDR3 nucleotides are TGTGCCAGCAGCCCGAGGGGCGGGGGGGCCCACAATGAGCAGTTCTTC. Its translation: CASSPRGGGAHNEQFF.

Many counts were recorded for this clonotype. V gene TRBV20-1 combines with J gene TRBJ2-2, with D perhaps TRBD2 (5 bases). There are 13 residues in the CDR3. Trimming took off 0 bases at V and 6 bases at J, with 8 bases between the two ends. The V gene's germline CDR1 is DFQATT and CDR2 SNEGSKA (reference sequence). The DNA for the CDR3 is TGCAGTGCTAGAGAAGCGGTCGCCGGGGAGCTGTTTTTT. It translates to CSAREAVAGELFF.

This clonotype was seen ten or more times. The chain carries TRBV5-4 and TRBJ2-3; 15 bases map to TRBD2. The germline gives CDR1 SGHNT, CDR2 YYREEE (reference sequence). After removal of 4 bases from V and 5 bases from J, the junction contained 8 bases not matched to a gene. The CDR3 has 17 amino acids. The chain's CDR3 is CASSRGLAGGPGDTQYF. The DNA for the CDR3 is TGTGCCAGCAGCCGCGGACTAGCGGGGGGGCCGGGAGATACGCAGTATTTT.

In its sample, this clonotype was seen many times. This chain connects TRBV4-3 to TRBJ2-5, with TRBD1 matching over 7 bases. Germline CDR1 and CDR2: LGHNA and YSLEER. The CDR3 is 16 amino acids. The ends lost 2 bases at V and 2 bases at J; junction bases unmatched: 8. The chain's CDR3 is CASSQTTGRGQETQYF. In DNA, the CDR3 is TGCGCCAGCAGCCAAACGACGGGCAGGGGGCAAGAGACCCAGTACTTC.

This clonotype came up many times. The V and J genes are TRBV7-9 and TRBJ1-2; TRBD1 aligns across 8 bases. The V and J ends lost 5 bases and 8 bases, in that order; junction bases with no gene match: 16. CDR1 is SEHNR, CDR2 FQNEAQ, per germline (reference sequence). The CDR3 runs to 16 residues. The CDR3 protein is CASSARSPGQGRGYTF. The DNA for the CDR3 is TGTGCCAGCAGCGCTAGAAGCCCCGGACAGGGAAGAGGCTACACCTTC.